Below, 7 T cell receptor beta chains from the same sample are listed, as sequenced in a study of blood T cell repertoires in COVID-19. Repertoires were generated with immunoSEQ multiplex PCR, while TCRdb's copy carries only in-frame clones and drops some. The repertoire holds 95,000 to 100,000 clones, with approximately 81% as singletons. The sequenced material came from peripheral blood. The receptors were gathered from a woman aged 70-85 years with active or convalescent COVID-19.

The rearrangement joins TRBV7-6 to TRBJ2-5; D possibly corresponds to TRBD2 (5 bases). Trimming cost V 0 bases and J 5 bases, with 16 bases left between them. CDR3 length: 16 amino acids. Looked up from germline, CDR1 is SGHVS and CDR2 is FNYEAQ. The CDR3 loop reads CASSLAPSGLGETQYF. CDR3 nucleotide sequence: TGTGCCAGCAGCTTAGCGCCGTCAGGACTTGGGGAGACCCAGTACTTC.

V is TRBV24-1 and J is TRBJ2-1, with 8 bases that match TRBD1. The CDR3 runs 13 residues. V gave up 4 bases and J gave up 10 bases; unmatched junction bases: 5. Germline V gene sequence: CDR1 KGHDR, CDR2 SFDVKD. The CDR3 DNA follows: TGTGCCACCAGTGAAGCAGGGGGCAGGGAGCAGTTCTTC. This encodes CATSEAGGREQFF.

This sequence joins TRBV5-1 and TRBJ2-3; TRBD1 might be the D (5 bases). This CDR3 is built from 13 residues. The V and J ends lost 3 bases and 4 bases respectively, with 9 bases between them. Germline V gene data show CDR1 as SGHRS and CDR2 as YFSETQ. The CDR3 DNA follows: TGCGCCAGCAGCTGGCAGGGTTCAGATACGCAGTATTTT. Translating gives CASSWQGSDTQYF.

The table lists this clone with a count of one. This chain joins TRBV28 and TRBJ1-5; the D is unclear. This CDR3 has 13 residues. V lost 4 bases and J lost 7, with 11 bases in between. Looked up from germline, CDR1 is MDHEN and CDR2 is SYDVKM. The CDR3 reads CASSSPATQPQHF. CDR3 nucleotide sequence: TGTGCCAGCAGTTCGCCGGCGACACAGCCCCAGCATTTT.

The chain links TRBV18 to TRBJ1-5; D is unclear. Germline CDR1 reads KGHSH; CDR2 reads LQKENI. The CDR3 length is 15 residues. With 1 base removed from V and 3 bases from J, the gap between germline ends came to 10 bases. The CDR3 spells CASSPLVGNNQPQHF. The CDR3 nucleotides are TGTGCCAGCTCACCACTCGTCGGGAACAATCAGCCCCAGCATTTT. Looking up the rest from reference TRBV18 and TRBJ1-5 gives the full variable domain: NAGVMQNPRHLVRRRGQEARLRCSPMKGHSHVYWYRQLPEEGLKFMVYLQKENIIDESGMPKERFSAEFPKEGPSILRIQQVVRGDSAAYFCASSPLVGNNQPQHFGDGTRLSIL.

The rearrangement joins TRBV15 to TRBJ1-2; a possible D gene is TRBD1 (6 bases). The CDR3 totals 15 residues. Germline-derived CDR1 and CDR2 are LNHNV and YYDKDF (reference sequence). Trimming took off 0 bases at V and 4 bases at J, with 12 bases between the two ends. Here the CDR3 DNA reads TGTGCCACCAGCAGAGATCCCCAGGGGACCTATGGCTACACCTTC. As protein: CATSRDPQGTYGYTF.

The CDR3 region has the DNA TGTGCCAGCAGCCGGACAGGGTCCTACGAGCAGTACTTC. It is translated as CASSRTGSYEQYF. The chain is built from TRBV7-8 and TRBJ2-7; 8 bases map to TRBD1. The germline gives CDR1 SGHVS, CDR2 FQNEAQ. The CDR3 has 13 amino acids. V was clipped by 5 bases and J by 1 base; unmatched bases: 1. Full variable domain (outside the CDR3, taken from reference TRBV7-8 and TRBJ2-7): GAGVSQSPRYKVAKRGQDVALRCDPISGHVSLFWYQQALGQGPEFLTYFQNEAQLDKSGLPSDRFFAERPEGSVSTLKIQRTQQEDSAVYLCASSRTGSYEQYFGPGTRLTVT.